Presented here are 7 T cell receptor beta chains from one specimen sequenced in a study of blood T cell repertoires in COVID-19. Some clones are missing from TCRdb's copy, which holds only in-frame ones; the method was immunoSEQ multiplex PCR. The table shows 72,000 or so clones, with around 80% occurring only once. Material for sequencing was peripheral blood. These TCRs come from a man aged 70-80 years who had recovered from COVID-19.

The chain combines TRBV6-5 with TRBJ2-7, with TRBD2 as a possible D gene (6 bases). The V gene's germline CDR1 is MNHEY and CDR2 SVGAGI. Trimming took off 6 bases at V and 3 bases at J, with 12 bases between the two ends. The CDR3 runs 13 residues. The CDR3 protein is CASRGLEIYEQYF. The CDR3 nucleotides read TGTGCCAGCAGGGGACTTGAAATCTACGAGCAGTACTTC.

This clone was recorded only once. V and J are TRBV29-1 and TRBJ1-5, with 11 bases identical to TRBD1. Germline CDR1 reads SQVTM; CDR2 reads ANQGSEA. V lost 4 bases and J lost 2; bases outside the gene matches: 4. The length of the CDR3 is 15 residues. The CDR3 DNA reads TGCAGCGTTGTGGGGACAGGGGGTGGCAATCAGCCCCAGCATTTT. This translates into CSVVGTGGGNQPQHF.

The chain combines TRBV7-2 with TRBJ1-4, with unresolved D. Per germline, CDR1 SGHTA and CDR2 FQGNSA. V was cut by 0 bases and J by 0 bases, with 5 bases left in between. This CDR3 has 15 amino acids. The CDR3 loop is CASSLAPATNEKLFF. CDR3 sequence (DNA): TGTGCCAGCAGCTTAGCGCCGGCAACTAATGAAAAACTGTTTTTT.

The J gene is TRBJ2-3, the V gene TRBV19; 13 bases are shared with TRBD2. The CDR3 spans 18 residues. The germline gives CDR1 LNHDA, CDR2 SQIVND (reference sequence). J was trimmed by 0 bases and V by 5 bases; bases with no gene match: 8. CDR3 sequence (DNA): TGTGCCAGTAGTGGGGGACTAGCGGGGACCCCTAGCACAGATACGCAGTATTTT. Translated, it gives CASSGGLAGTPSTDTQYF.

This chain connects TRBV2 to TRBJ2-7, with 8 bases that match TRBD1. V lost 5 bases to trimming and J lost 3 bases; unmatched junction nucleotides: 9. The CDR3 has 15 amino acids. Germline CDR1 reads SNHLY; CDR2 reads FYNNEI. The CDR3 sequence: CASSPDRGQFYEQYF. CDR3 DNA sequence: TGTGCCAGCAGTCCTGACAGGGGCCAGTTCTACGAGCAGTACTTC. Together with reference TRBV2 and TRBJ2-7, the CDR3 gives the full variable domain: EPEVTQTPSHQVTQMGQEVILRCVPISNHLYFYWYRQILGQKVEFLVSFYNNEISEKSEIFDDQFSVERPDGSNFTLKIRSTKLEDSAMYFCASSPDRGQFYEQYFGPGTRLTVT.

The rearrangement uses TRBV29-1 and TRBJ1-3; possible D gene TRBD1, 6 bases. Per germline, CDR1 SQVTM and CDR2 ANQGSEA. The CDR3 has 14 amino acids. Trimming left V 4 bases short and J 0 bases short, with 10 bases between. DNA for the CDR3: TGCAGCGTTGGATCGGACAGCTCTGGAAACACCATATATTTT. Amino acids: CSVGSDSSGNTIYF.

CDR3 protein: CAARSEGGHRTDTQYF. For the CDR3, the DNA is TGTGCCGCCCGCTCGGAGGGAGGTCATCGCACAGATACGCAGTATTTT. The genes are TRBV10-3 and TRBJ2-3, with D perhaps matching TRBD2 (6 bases). From germline, CDR1 is ENHRY and CDR2 SYGVKD. The CDR3 covers 16 residues. V was trimmed by 11 bases and J by 1 base, leaving 22 bases between them.